This T cell receptor (beta chain) is drawn from a study of OX40 agonist ivuxolimab in advanced cancers. Clones were sequenced by immunoSEQ multiplex PCR, and TCRdb holds only the in-frame ones, with some missing. The sample holds fewer than 75,000 clones, roughly 86% seen once. V was pared by 7 bases and J by 3 bases, with 20 bases between. The germline V gene encodes CDR1 SGHRS and CDR2 YFSETQ. This CDR3 has 16 amino acids. This TCR derives from an adult with an advanced solid tumor such as melanoma, head and neck, liver or kidney cancer. The sample here was CD4+ or CD8+ T cells sorted from blood, taken in a trial of the OX40 agonist ivuxolimab. The chain uses TRBV5-1 and TRBJ1-3, with a tentative D call TRBD1 (6 bases). The CDR3 protein is CASRTLQGVNGNTIYF. In nucleotides, the CDR3 is TGCGCCAGCCGTACCCTACAGGGAGTGAATGGAAACACCATATATTTT.